This paragraph reports one T cell receptor beta chain. Original methodology: From reference gene primer amplification, estimates of nucleated cell counts were derived. Data came from immunoSEQ multiplex PCR; TCRdb stores just in-frame clones and leaves some out. That table furnishes V, J and clone size, whereas the DNA furnished D and trimming. Among roughly 180,000 clones listed, about 88% were seen once. This specimen belongs to a study of blood T cell repertoires in COVID-19. V was shortened by 2 bases and J by 6 bases, with 13 bases between the two germline ends. CDR3 length equals 14 residues. CDR1 SGHAT and CDR2 FQNNGV come from the germline V gene.

The gene calls are TRBV11-2 and TRBJ1-1, with D perhaps TRBD1 (5 bases). This TCR came from a man in his late teens or twenties with acute or convalescent COVID-19. The material sequenced was peripheral blood. CDR3 protein: CASSLNGGGSEAFF. CDR3 coding DNA: TGTGCCAGCAGCTTAAATGGGGGAGGGTCTGAAGCTTTCTTT. The full variable domain, with the rest looked up from reference TRBV11-2 and TRBJ1-1, is EAGVAQSPRYKIIEKRQSVAFWCNPISGHATLYWYQQILGQGPKLLIQFQNNGVVDDSQLPKDRFSAERLKGVDSTLKIQPAKLEDSAVYLCASSLNGGGSEAFFGQGTRLTVV.